This T cell receptor beta chain was found in a study of T cells after yellow fever vaccination. This clonotype was found a few times. V dropped 3 bases and J dropped 7 bases, with 1 base sitting between them. The CDR3 extends over 11 amino acids. Germline assignment: CDR1 MDHEN and CDR2 SYDVKM. The authors made TCR cDNA by 5'RACE template switching, adding a universal primer site and UMIs. MiXCR, applied by TCRdb to the 5' RACE reads, yields one record per CDR3 protein. Among about 630,000 distinct CDR3 sequences listed, approximately 13% were seen once. The chain employs TRBV28 and TRBJ1-6, with D unresolved. The material sequenced was PBMCs, taken on the day of the yellow fever booster vaccination. The sequence was obtained from a man aged 25-45 years who received the YFV17D yellow fever vaccine. The CDR3, as DNA: TGTGCCAGCAGTTTCAATTCACCCCTCCACTTT. This codes for CASSFNSPLHF.